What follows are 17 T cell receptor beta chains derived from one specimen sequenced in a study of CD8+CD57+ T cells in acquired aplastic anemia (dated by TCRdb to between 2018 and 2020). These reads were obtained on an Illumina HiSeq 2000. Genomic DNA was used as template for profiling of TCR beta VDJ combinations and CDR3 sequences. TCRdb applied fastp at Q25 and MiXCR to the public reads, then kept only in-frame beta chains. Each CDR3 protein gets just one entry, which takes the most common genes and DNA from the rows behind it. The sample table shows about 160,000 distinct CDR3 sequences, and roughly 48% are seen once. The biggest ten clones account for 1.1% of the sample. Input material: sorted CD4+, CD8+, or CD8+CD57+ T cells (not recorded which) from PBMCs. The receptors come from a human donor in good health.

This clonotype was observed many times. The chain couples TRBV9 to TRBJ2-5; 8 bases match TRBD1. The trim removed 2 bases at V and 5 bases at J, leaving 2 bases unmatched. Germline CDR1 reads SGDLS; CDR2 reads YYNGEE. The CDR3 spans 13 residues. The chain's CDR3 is CASSVRQGETQYF. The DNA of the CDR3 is TGTGCCAGCAGCGTCCGACAGGGGGAGACCCAGTACTTC.

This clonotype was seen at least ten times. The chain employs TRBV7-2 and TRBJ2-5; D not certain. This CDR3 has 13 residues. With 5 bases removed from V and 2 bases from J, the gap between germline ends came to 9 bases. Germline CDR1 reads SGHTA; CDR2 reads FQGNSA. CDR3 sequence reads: CASSPERQETQYF. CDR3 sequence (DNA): TGTGCCAGCAGCCCCGAGCGTCAAGAGACCCAGTACTTC.

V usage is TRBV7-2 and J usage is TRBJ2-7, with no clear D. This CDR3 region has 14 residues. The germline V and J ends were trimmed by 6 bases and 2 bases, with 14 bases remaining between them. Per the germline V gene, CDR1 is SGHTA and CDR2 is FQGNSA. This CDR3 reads CASRKGPDTYEQYF. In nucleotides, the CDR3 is TGTGCCAGCAGGAAGGGTCCTGACACCTACGAGCAGTACTTC. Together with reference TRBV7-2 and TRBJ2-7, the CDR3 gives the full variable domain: GAGVSQSPSNKVTEKGKDVELRCDPISGHTALYWYRQSLGQGLEFLIYFQGNSAPDKSGLPSDRFSAERTGGSVSTLTIQRTQQEDSAVYLCASRKGPDTYEQYFGPGTRLTVT.

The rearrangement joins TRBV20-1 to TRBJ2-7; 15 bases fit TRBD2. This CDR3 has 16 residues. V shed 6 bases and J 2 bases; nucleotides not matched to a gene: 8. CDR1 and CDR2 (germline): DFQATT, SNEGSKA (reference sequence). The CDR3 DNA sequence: TGCAGTGCGGATGGGACTAGCGGGGGGAGGGCCTACGAGCAGTACTTC. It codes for CSADGTSGGRAYEQYF.

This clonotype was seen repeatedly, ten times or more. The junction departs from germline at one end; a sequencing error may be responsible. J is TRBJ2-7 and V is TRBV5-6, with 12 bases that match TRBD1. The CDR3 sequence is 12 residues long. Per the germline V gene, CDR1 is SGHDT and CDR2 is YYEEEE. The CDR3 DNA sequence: TGTGCCAGCAGCTCCGGGGACAGGGGGCACGACTTC. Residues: CASSSGDRGHDF.

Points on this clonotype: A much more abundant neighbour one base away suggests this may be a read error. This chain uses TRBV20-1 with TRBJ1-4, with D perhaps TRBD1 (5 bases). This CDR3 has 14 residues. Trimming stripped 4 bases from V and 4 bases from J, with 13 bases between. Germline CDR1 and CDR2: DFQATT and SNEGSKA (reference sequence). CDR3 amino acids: CSAKQEAVNEKLFF. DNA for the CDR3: TGCAGTGCTAAACAGGAGGCCGTTAATGAAAAACTGTTTTTT.

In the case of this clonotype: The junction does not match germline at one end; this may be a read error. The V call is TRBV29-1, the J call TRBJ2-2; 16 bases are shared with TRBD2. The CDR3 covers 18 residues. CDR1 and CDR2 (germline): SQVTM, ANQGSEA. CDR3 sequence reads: CSVEVGTSGREHTGELFF. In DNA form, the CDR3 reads TGCAGCGTCGAAGTTGGGACTAGCGGGAGGGAGCACACCGGGGAGCTGTTTTTT.

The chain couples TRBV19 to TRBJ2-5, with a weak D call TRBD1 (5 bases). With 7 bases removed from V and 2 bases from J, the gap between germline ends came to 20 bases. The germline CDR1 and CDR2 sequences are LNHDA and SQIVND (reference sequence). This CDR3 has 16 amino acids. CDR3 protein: CASKKLGSRDQETQYF. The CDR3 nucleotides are TGTGCCAGTAAGAAGTTAGGCTCCAGGGATCAAGAGACCCAGTACTTC.

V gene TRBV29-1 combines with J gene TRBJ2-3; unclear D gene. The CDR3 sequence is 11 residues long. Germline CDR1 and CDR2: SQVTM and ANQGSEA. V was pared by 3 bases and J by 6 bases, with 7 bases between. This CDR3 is CSVDDGDTQYF. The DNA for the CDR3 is TGCAGCGTTGATGACGGGGATACGCAGTATTTT.

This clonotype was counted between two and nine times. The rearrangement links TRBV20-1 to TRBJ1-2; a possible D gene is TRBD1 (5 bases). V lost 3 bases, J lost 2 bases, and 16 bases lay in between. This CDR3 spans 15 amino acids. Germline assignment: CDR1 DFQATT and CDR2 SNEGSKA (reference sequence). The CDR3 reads CSASPTPGLNYGYTF. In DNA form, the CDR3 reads TGCAGTGCTAGTCCTACCCCGGGGCTAAACTATGGCTACACCTTC.

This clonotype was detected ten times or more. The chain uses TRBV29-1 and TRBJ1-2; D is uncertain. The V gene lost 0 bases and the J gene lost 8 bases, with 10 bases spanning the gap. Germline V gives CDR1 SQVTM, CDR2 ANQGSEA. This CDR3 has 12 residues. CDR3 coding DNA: TGCAGCGTTGAAGATCCAGCCAGGGGCTACACCTTC. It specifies CSVEDPARGYTF.

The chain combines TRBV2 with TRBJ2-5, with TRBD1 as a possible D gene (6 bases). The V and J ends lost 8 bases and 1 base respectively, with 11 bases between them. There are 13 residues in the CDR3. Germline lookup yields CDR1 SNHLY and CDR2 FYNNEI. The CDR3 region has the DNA TGTGCCAGCGACTACAGGGTCCAAGAGACCCAGTACTTC. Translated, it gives CASDYRVQETQYF. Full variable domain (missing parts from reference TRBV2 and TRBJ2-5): EPEVTQTPSHQVTQMGQEVILRCVPISNHLYFYWYRQILGQKVEFLVSFYNNEISEKSEIFDDQFSVERPDGSNFTLKIRSTKLEDSAMYFCASDYRVQETQYFGPGTRLLVL.

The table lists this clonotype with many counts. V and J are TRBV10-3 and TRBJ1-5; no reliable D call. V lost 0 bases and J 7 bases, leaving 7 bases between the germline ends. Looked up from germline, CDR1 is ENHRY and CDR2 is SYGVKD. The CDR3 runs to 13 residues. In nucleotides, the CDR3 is TGTGCCATCAGTGAGTCGATGGCCCAGCCCCAGCATTTT. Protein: CAISESMAQPQHF.

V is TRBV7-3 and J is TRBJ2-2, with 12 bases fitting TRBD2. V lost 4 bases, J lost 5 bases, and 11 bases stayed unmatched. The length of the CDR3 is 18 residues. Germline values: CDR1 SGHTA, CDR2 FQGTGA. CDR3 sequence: CASSSIRPLAGGTGELFF. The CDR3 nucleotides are TGTGCCAGCAGCTCAATACGCCCGCTAGCGGGAGGGACCGGGGAGCTGTTTTTT.

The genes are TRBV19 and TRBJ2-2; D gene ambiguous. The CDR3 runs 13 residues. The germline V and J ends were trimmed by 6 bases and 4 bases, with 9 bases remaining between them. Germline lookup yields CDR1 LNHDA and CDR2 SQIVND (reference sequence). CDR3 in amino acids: CASREKLTGELFF. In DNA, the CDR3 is TGTGCCAGTAGGGAAAAGCTCACCGGGGAGCTGTTTTTT. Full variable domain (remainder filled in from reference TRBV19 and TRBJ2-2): DGGITQSPKYLFRKEGQNVTLSCEQNLNHDAMYWYRQDPGQGLRLIYYSQIVNDFQKGDIAEGYSVSREKKESFPLTVTSAQKNPTAFYLCASREKLTGELFFGEGSRLTVL.

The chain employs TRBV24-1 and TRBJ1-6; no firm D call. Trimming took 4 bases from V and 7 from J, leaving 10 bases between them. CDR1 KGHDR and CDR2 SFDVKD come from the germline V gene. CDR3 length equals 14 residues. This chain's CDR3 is CATSEGNGNSPLHF. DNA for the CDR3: TGTGCCACCAGTGAGGGGAATGGCAATTCACCCCTCCACTTT.

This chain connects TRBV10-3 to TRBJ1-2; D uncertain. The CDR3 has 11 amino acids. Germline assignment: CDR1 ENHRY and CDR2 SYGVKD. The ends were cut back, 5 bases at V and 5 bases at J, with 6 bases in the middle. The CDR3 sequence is CAISSGYGYTF. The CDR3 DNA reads TGTGCCATCAGTTCCGGTTATGGCTACACCTTC.